A selection of T cell receptor beta chains follows, all from one sample in a study of molecular identifiers for immune sequencing clone quantification. TCRdb ran MiXCR on the PCR reads and lists one entry per CDR3 protein. This table has a few hundred thousand distinct CDR3 sequences, about 26% appearing once. What was sequenced was naive CD8+ T cells from blood, with Jurkat cell RNA spiked in. The receptors here all came from a human donor in good health. Some libraries in this study had Jurkat cell RNA spiked in. Both conserved end residues are part of each CDR3. Each record gives: D gene, clone size, CDR3 length, V gene, J gene, CDR3 DNA, CDR3 protein. A D gene is named only where the DNA matches it firmly. Clone sizes are given selectively: once, few, many, or a class where the clone is expanded.

>TRBD1|NA|15|TRBV7-9|TRBJ1-1
TGTGCCAGCAGCCAAAGAGGGGGCTCGAACACTGAAGCTTTCTTT
CASSQRGGSNTEAFF
>NA|many|15|TRBV7-3|TRBJ2-5
TGTGCCAGCAGCTTAATGGACAGTCCCCAAGAGACCCAGTACTTC
CASSLMDSPQETQYF
>NA|NA|16|TRBV11-3|TRBJ1-6
TGTGCCAGCAGCCCACCGGGGGGATTCCATAATTCACCCCTCCACTTT
CASSPPGGFHNSPLHF
>TRBD1|many|17|TRBV4-3|TRBJ2-7
TGCGCCAGCAGCCAAGAATCCATGGACAGGGGGCTCTACGAGCAGTACTTC
CASSQESMDRGLYEQYF
>TRBD1|many|18|TRBV6-2/TRBV6-3|TRBJ2-5
TGTGCCAGCAGTTACTCTCACCGCCATCAGGGGGACCAAGAGACCCAGTACTTC
CASSYSHRHQGDQETQYF
>NA|few|15|TRBV4-3|TRBJ1-5
TGCGCCAGCAGCCCTTATCGGACAGCCAGTCAGCCCCAGCATTTT
CASSPYRTASQPQHF
>NA|NA|15|TRBV27|TRBJ2-5
TGTGCCAGCAGTTTTGGCGGGGCGCCGTGGGGGACCCAGTACTTC
CASSFGGAPWGTQYF
>TRBD2|NA|16|TRBV2|TRBJ2-5
TGTGCCAGCAGTGATCGGGCTAGCGGGAGCTACGAGACCCAGTACTTC
CASSDRASGSYETQYF
>NA|few|14|TRBV7-9|TRBJ2-7
TGTGCCAGCACCTTCTCTGGACTAACCTACGAGCAGTACTTC
CASTFSGLTYEQYF
>NA|NA|14|TRBV28|TRBJ2-3
TGTGCCAGCAGTTTAACCTACTCTCCAGATACGCAGTATTTT
CASSLTYSPDTQYF
>TRBD1|NA|18|TRBV18|TRBJ1-6
TGTGCCAGCTCGACCCAACAGGGGGAAGATCCCTATAATTCACCCCTCCACTTT
CASSTQQGEDPYNSPLHF
>NA|many|13|TRBV20-1|TRBJ2-7
TGCAGTGCTCATGACGTGGAGGGCTACGAGCAGTACTTC
CSAHDVEGYEQYF
>TRBD1|NA|16|TRBV4-3|TRBJ2-5
TGCGCCAGCAGCCAAGATTGGGGACAGGGGGCAGAGACCCAGTACTTC
CASSQDWGQGAETQYF
>NA|NA|14|TRBV7-2|TRBJ2-7
TGTGCCAGCAGCTTCTACAGGGACCCCTACGAGCAGTACTTC
CASSFYRDPYEQYF
>TRBD1|NA|16|TRBV6-1|TRBJ2-1
TGTGCCAGCGGTGAATCCGGGACAGGGTTCTACAATGAGCAGTTCTTC
CASGESGTGFYNEQFF
>TRBD1|few|13|TRBV29-1|TRBJ2-7
TGCAGCGTTGTTAGGACAGGGGGCGACTGGCAGTACTTC
CSVVRTGGDWQYF
>NA|few|14|TRBV5-6|TRBJ1-1
TGTGCCAGCAGCTTGGTACGAGGTACCCCTGAAGCTTTCTTT
CASSLVRGTPEAFF
>NA|NA|16|TRBV6-5|TRBJ2-1
TGTGCCAGCAGTTACTCGCAGGGGAGCTCCTACAATGAGCAGTTCTTC
CASSYSQGSSYNEQFF
>NA|many|15|TRBV5-6|TRBJ1-5
TGTGCCAGCAGCCCTGGGGAGGGGAGCAATCAGCCCCAGCATTTT
CASSPGEGSNQPQHF
>NA|many|14|TRBV7-2|TRBJ2-7
TGTGCCAGCAGCTTAGATGGGGGTTGGTACGAGCAGTACTTC
CASSLDGGWYEQYF
>NA|few|13|TRBV6-1|TRBJ1-2
TGTGCCAGCAGTGATCCCGGCGGCTATGGCTACACCTTC
CASSDPGGYGYTF
>NA|many|13|TRBV4-1|TRBJ1-1
TGCGCCAGCAGCCAAGGGGAGACCACTGAAGCTTTCTTT
CASSQGETTEAFF
>NA|few|13|TRBV30|TRBJ2-7
TGTGCCTGGACCAAGGAGGTGACCTACGAGCAGTACTTC
CAWTKEVTYEQYF
>NA|NA|12|TRBV29-1|TRBJ2-7
TGCAGCGTTCGGACAGCCACCTACGAGCAGTACTTC
CSVRTATYEQYF
>TRBD2|many|14|TRBV29-1|TRBJ2-3
TGCAGCGCTCCACTAGCGGGGGACACAGATACGCAGTATTTT
CSAPLAGDTDTQYF
>TRBD2|NA|15|TRBV6-2/TRBV6-3|TRBJ2-3
TGTGCCCGCAGTTATAGCGGGATCGGGACCGCTCCGCCGTATTTT
CARSYSGIGTAPPYF
>NA|once|16|TRBV7-6|TRBJ2-2
TGTGCCAGCAGCTTAGACGCGGAGGGGCGTACCGGGGAGCTGTTTTTT
CASSLDAEGRTGELFF
>TRBD1|NA|14|TRBV7-9|TRBJ2-7
TGTGCCAGCAGCCAGGACAGGGGGCTGCGGGAGCAGTACTTC
CASSQDRGLREQYF